One and the same sample provided the 5 T cell receptor beta chains below, sequenced in a study of T-cell reconstitution after alpha-beta-depleted transplantation in children. Library preparation (for TCRbeta) was performed with unique molecular identifiers. MiXCR, applied by TCRdb to the PCR reads, yields one record per CDR3 protein. Here the sample spans some 200,000 distinct CDR3 sequences, roughly a tenth being singletons. The specimen comprised PBMCs, sampled before TCRalphabeta/CD19-depleted stem cell transplant. The origin of the receptors is a child under two years old with acute myeloid leukemia, due to receive a stem cell transplant.

This clonotype was seen more than once but under ten times. The chain joins TRBV20-1 to TRBJ2-1; D is unclear. The germline CDR1 and CDR2 sequences are DFQATT and SNEGSKA (reference sequence). V was trimmed by 4 bases and J by 7 bases, leaving 17 bases between them. The CDR3 totals 14 residues. Here the CDR3 DNA reads TGCAGTGCTACCAGAGATCCGCCGTTGAATGAGCAGTTCTTC. Its protein is CSATRDPPLNEQFF.

This clonotype was seen repeatedly, ten times or more. This rearrangement joins TRBV9 to TRBJ1-2; TRBD1 might be the D (5 bases). V gave up 0 bases and J gave up 2 bases, with 5 bases separating them. CDR1 and CDR2 (germline): SGDLS, YYNGEE. There are 13 residues in the CDR3. The DNA for the CDR3 is TGTGCCAGCAGCGTAGGGGACAACTATGGCTACACCTTC. Its protein is CASSVGDNYGYTF.

This clonotype was picked up many times. The V gene is TRBV5-1, the J gene TRBJ2-5; unclear D gene. Germline CDR1 and CDR2: SGHRS and YFSETQ. Trimming took 1 base from V and 2 from J, leaving 9 bases between them. This CDR3 comprises 14 residues. This chain's CDR3 is CASSLSQAQETQYF. The CDR3, as DNA: TGCGCCAGCAGCTTGTCACAAGCACAAGAGACCCAGTACTTC.

This clonotype showed up many times. The genes are TRBV6-2 or TRBV6-3 and TRBJ2-7; D not resolved. Germline V gene sequence: CDR1 MNHEY, CDR2 SVGEGT. V was trimmed by 2 bases and J by 1 base, leaving 12 bases between them. The CDR3 covers 15 residues. Here the CDR3 reads CASSYPRSGSYEQYF. As DNA, the CDR3 is TGTGCCAGCAGTTACCCCAGGTCCGGTTCCTACGAGCAGTACTTC.

This clonotype showed up many times. The J gene is TRBJ1-1, the V gene TRBV5-1; D call uncertain. Between the trimmed V and J ends, which lost 1 base and 1 base, there was a span of 8 bases. Germline lookup yields CDR1 SGHRS and CDR2 YFSETQ. CDR3 size: 14 residues. The CDR3 here is CASSLQITNTEAFF. CDR3 nucleotide sequence: TGCGCCAGCAGCTTGCAGATTACGAACACTGAAGCTTTCTTT.